This note documents a single T cell receptor beta chain sequence. Its antigen is not identified. This entry comes from a study of T cell repertoires in ileal Crohn's disease. Study-wide background: Thiopurines (around 11) or anti-TNF agents (more than 17) were given postoperatively to about half.

Data came from immunoSEQ multiplex PCR; TCRdb stores just in-frame clones and leaves some out. Among more than 50,000 clones, 85% to 90% were seen once, and the ten largest hold approximately 2%. The CDR3 is 14 residues long. Trimming left V 7 bases short and J 2 bases short, with 15 bases between. Per the germline V gene, CDR1 is MDHEN and CDR2 is SYDVKM. Time point here: neoterminal ileum biopsy at postoperative endoscopy, about 6 months after surgery. Study-level results: Postoperative endoscopy occurred within one year, median 6.9 months.

The origin of this receptor is an adult with Crohn's disease. The chain carries TRBV28 and TRBJ2-7; a possible D gene is TRBD1 (5 bases). Input material: ileal tissue. The CDR3: CASNRQGEPYEQYV. In nucleotides, the CDR3 is TGTGCCAGCAATCGTCAGGGTGAGCCCTACGAGCAGTACGTC.